The 10 T cell receptor beta chains presented below share a single source sample, sequenced in a study of blood T cell repertoires in COVID-19 (dated by TCRdb to 2018 to 2021). The library relied on the immunoSEQ multiplex PCR assay. The clones in this table, taken by TCRdb from immuneACCESS, are in-frame only. Not every clone is retained; where verified, under half of the shortfall comes from an unresolved V gene, and the cause of the rest is unknown. The sample table shows under 350,000 clones, and approximately 83% are seen once. The top ten hold approximately 11% of the sample. Material for sequencing was peripheral blood. Source of these receptors: a woman aged 70-85 years with acute or convalescent COVID-19.

This chain connects TRBV5-1 to TRBJ1-2; TRBD1 matches at 8 bases. The CDR3 is made up of 15 amino acids. V was pared by 3 bases and J by 6 bases, with 10 bases of the junction left unmatched. Germline CDR1 reads SGHRS; CDR2 reads YFSETQ. As DNA, the CDR3 is TGCGCCAGCAGCTCAAACAGGGGGGGAAGTAATGGCTACACCTTC. Amino acids: CASSSNRGGSNGYTF.

The chain has TRBV3-1 (or the pseudogene TRBV3-2) and TRBJ1-2, with TRBD1 as a possible D gene (5 bases). V lost 3 bases to trimming and J lost 6 bases, with 17 bases between them. The length of the CDR3 is 15 residues. CDR1 is LGHDT, CDR2 YNNKEL, per germline (reference sequence). Written as DNA, the CDR3 is TGTGCCAGCAGCCATAAAGGGGCTCAAAGGAATGGCTACACCTTC. Its translation: CASSHKGAQRNGYTF.

The rearrangement joins TRBV16 to TRBJ1-2; weak D call: TRBD1 (6 bases). CDR1 and CDR2 (germline): KGHSY, FQNENV. The V end lost 2 bases, the J end lost 8 bases, and 18 bases lay between the germline ends. This CDR3 is 15 amino acids long. CDR3 DNA: TGTGCCAGCAGCCAAGCGGGGGCAGGGGCAGGAGGCTACACCTTC. This encodes CASSQAGAGAGGYTF.

The rearrangement joins TRBV3-1 (or the pseudogene TRBV3-2) to TRBJ1-1; D is ambiguous. CDR1 LGHDT and CDR2 YNNKEL come from the germline V gene (reference sequence). V was trimmed by 6 bases and J by 4 bases, leaving 15 bases between them. The CDR3 runs to 14 residues. CDR3 coding DNA: TGTGCCAGCAGACCAAGCCTCCTCGGCACTGAAGCTTTCTTT. It translates to CASRPSLLGTEAFF.

The chain links TRBV18 to TRBJ1-2, with a possible D match to TRBD1 (5 bases). Trimming took off 3 bases at V and 8 bases at J, with 13 bases between the two ends. The CDR3 has 13 residues. The germline V gene has CDR1 KGHSH and CDR2 LQKENI. CDR3 nucleotides: TGTGCCAGCTCACCGGATGGGGGAGGAGGCTACACCTTC. Its translation is CASSPDGGGGYTF.

The table lists this clone with a few counts. The chain combines TRBV4-1 with TRBJ2-7; 8 bases fit TRBD1. V dropped 1 base and J dropped 6; count of bases not matched to a gene: 8. This CDR3 region has 15 residues. Germline loops: CDR1 MGHRA, CDR2 YSYEKL. CDR3 in amino acids: CASSQADREVSEQYF. The CDR3 bases are TGCGCCAGCAGCCAAGCGGACAGGGAGGTGTCCGAGCAGTACTTC.

This sequence joins TRBV18 and TRBJ2-1, with TRBD1 as a possible D gene (5 bases). V shed 3 bases and J shed 14 bases, with 14 bases lying between them. This CDR3 is built from 12 residues. The germline CDR1 and CDR2 sequences are KGHSH and LQKENI. In nucleotides, the CDR3 is TGTGCCAGCTCACCCTCGACCCAGGGCGAGTTCTTC. Its translation: CASSPSTQGEFF. Combining the CDR3 with reference TRBV18 and TRBJ2-1 gives the whole variable domain NAGVMQNPRHLVRRRGQEARLRCSPMKGHSHVYWYRQLPEEGLKFMVYLQKENIIDESGMPKERFSAEFPKEGPSILRIQQVVRGDSAAYFCASSPSTQGEFFGPGTRLTVL.

In this sample, this clone turned up a few times. This chain joins TRBV3-1 (or the pseudogene TRBV3-2) and TRBJ1-3; D is ambiguous. This CDR3 contains 13 residues. Germline V gene sequence: CDR1 LGHDT, CDR2 YNNKEL (reference sequence). Trimming took 3 bases from V and 4 from J, leaving 7 bases between them. CDR3 loop: CASSQVEGNTIYF. CDR3 in DNA: TGTGCCAGCAGCCAGGTGGAGGGAAACACCATATATTTT.

The genes are TRBV30 and TRBJ2-5; possibly TRBD2 for D (5 bases). V was pared by 4 bases and J by 1 base, with 13 bases between. There are 14 residues in the CDR3. Germline CDR1 GTSNPN, CDR2 SVGIG (reference sequence). The DNA of the CDR3 is TGTGCCTGGATGGTACGGGGTGCCCAAGAGACCCAGTACTTC. Residues: CAWMVRGAQETQYF.

This chain's CDR3 is CASSLQGLGDEQFF. The CDR3 region has the DNA TGTGCCAGCAGCTTGCAGGGACTCGGCGATGAGCAGTTCTTC. The chain employs TRBV5-4 and TRBJ2-1; a possible D gene is TRBD2 (6 bases). V was trimmed by 1 base and J by 8 bases, leaving 13 bases between them. The germline CDR1 and CDR2 sequences are SGHNT and YYREEE (reference sequence). The CDR3 is 14 residues long.